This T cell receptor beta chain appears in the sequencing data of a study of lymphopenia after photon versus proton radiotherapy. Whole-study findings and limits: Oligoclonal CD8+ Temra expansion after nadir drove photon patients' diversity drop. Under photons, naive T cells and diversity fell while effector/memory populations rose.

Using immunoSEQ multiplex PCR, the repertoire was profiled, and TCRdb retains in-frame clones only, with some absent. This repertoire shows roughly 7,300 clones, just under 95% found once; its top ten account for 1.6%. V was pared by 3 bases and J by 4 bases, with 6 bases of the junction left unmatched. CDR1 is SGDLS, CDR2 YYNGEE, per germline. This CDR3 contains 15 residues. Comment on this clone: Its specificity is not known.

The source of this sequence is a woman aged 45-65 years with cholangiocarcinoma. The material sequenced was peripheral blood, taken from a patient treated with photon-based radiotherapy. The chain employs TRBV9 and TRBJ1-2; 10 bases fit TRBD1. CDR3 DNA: TGTGCCAGCAGCGCCGACAGGGGGCCCACCTATGGCTACACCTTC. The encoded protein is CASSADRGPTYGYTF.